A selection of T cell receptor beta chains follows, all from one sample in a study of T-cell memory formation after mild COVID-19. TCRdb analysed the 5' RACE reads with MiXCR anew, one entry per CDR3 protein. The profile shows around 150,000 distinct CDR3 sequences, approximately 14% of them singletons. Sequencing was done on a sample of PBMCs or a T cell subset sorted from them (not recorded which). Receptor source: an adult woman who had mild COVID-19 (a few samples of this study predate the infection). Cell type and time point are not known. Both conserved end residues are part of each CDR3. Fields, in order: clone size, D gene, J gene, V gene, CDR3 DNA, CDR3 protein. The D gene is left open where the match is weak. Where a row states a size, it is once, few, many or the class of an expanded clone; other rows omit it.

.	.	TRBJ2-3	TRBV12-3/TRBV12-4	TGTGCCAGCAGTTTAGGGACCTCGGGAGATACGCAGTATTTT	CASSLGTSGDTQYF
few	.	TRBJ1-5	TRBV24-1	TGTGCCACCAGTGATGGAGGGTTGAGGGATAGCAATCAGCCCCAGCATTTT	CATSDGGLRDSNQPQHF
many	.	TRBJ2-1	TRBV12-1	TGTGCCAGCAGCGACTTTCTAGCGGGGGAGCGTACTCCGACCAATGAGCAGTTCTTC	CASSDFLAGERTPTNEQFF
.	TRBD1	TRBJ2-5	TRBV20-1	TGCAGTGCATGGGACAGACGGGAGACCCAGTACTTC	CSAWDRRETQYF
few	.	TRBJ2-1	TRBV29-1	TGCAGCGTTGAATTGGCAGGGGGGTCCTACAATGAGCAGTTCTTC	CSVELAGGSYNEQFF
.	.	TRBJ2-7	TRBV6-5	TGTGCCAGCTGGATCCTAGGGGAGCAGTACTTC	CASWILGEQYF
.	.	TRBJ1-1	TRBV4-3	TGCGCCAGCAGCCAAGCGCAGGGCTTCACTGAAGCTTTCTTT	CASSQAQGFTEAFF
few	TRBD2	TRBJ2-5	TRBV7-2	TGTGCCAGCAGCTTAGTAGCGCTAGCGGTCAAAAATCAGGAGACCCAGTACTTC	CASSLVALAVKNQETQYF
.	TRBD2	TRBJ2-5	TRBV2	TGTGCCAGCAGCGCCGACGGGGGGAGGAGTGAGACCCAGTACTTC	CASSADGGRSETQYF
.	.	TRBJ2-1	TRBV24-1	TGTGCCACCAGTGATACCCGGACCCATTGGAATGAGCAGTTCTTC	CATSDTRTHWNEQFF
few	.	TRBJ2-1	TRBV12-3/TRBV12-4	TGTGCCAGCTGTTCTTCTGAGGACGGTTACAATGAGCAGTTCTTC	CASCSSEDGYNEQFF
many	.	TRBJ2-2	TRBV5-1	TGCGCCAGCAGCCCCGAGACTGTGAACACCGGGGAGCTGTTTTTT	CASSPETVNTGELFF
.	TRBD2	TRBJ2-2	TRBV24-1	TGTGCCACCAGTGATGCGGGGGACACCGGGGAGCTGTTTTTT	CATSDAGDTGELFF
many	.	TRBJ2-3	TRBV12-3/TRBV12-4	TGTGCCAGCAGGCGGATGGGGTCAGATACGCAGTATTTT	CASRRMGSDTQYF
few	.	TRBJ2-7	TRBV12-3/TRBV12-4	TGTGCCAGCAGTATGACAGGCCGCACCTACGAGCAGTACTTC	CASSMTGRTYEQYF
.	TRBD2	TRBJ2-3	TRBV7-2	TGTGCCAGCAGCGTACTAGCGGGCTTGGTTCCAGATACGCAGTATTTT	CASSVLAGLVPDTQYF
.	.	TRBJ2-1	TRBV5-1	TGCGCCAGCAGCTTGGTGCGCGGCTACAATGAGCAGTTCTTC	CASSLVRGYNEQFF
many	TRBD2	TRBJ2-2	TRBV12-3/TRBV12-4	TGTGCCAGCAGGAGACTAGCGGGGGAACCCGGGGAGCTGTTTTTT	CASRRLAGEPGELFF
.	TRBD1	TRBJ2-1	TRBV5-4	TGTGCCAGCAGTCCCGGGACAGGGCTCAATGAGCAGTTCTTC	CASSPGTGLNEQFF
.	.	TRBJ1-1	TRBV3-1	TGTGCCAGCAGCCCGTACCAGATCCTTCGTCCCACTGAAGCTTTCTTT	CASSPYQILRPTEAFF
.	.	TRBJ1-1	TRBV4-2	TGTGCCAGCAGCCCGTTACGGGGGACTGAAGCTTTCTTT	CASSPLRGTEAFF
few	.	TRBJ1-3	TRBV5-5	TGTGCCAGCAGCGTCGAGAGCGGCACCATATATTTT	CASSVESGTIYF
few	.	TRBJ1-5	TRBV12-3/TRBV12-4	TGTGCCAGCAGCGCGACAGGTAAACTCAATCAGCCCCAGCATTTT	CASSATGKLNQPQHF
.	.	TRBJ2-2	TRBV24-1	TGTGCCACCAGTGATTACGGGGGCAGCAGGACCGGGGAGCTGTTTTTT	CATSDYGGSRTGELFF
many	.	TRBJ1-6	TRBV7-8	TGTGCCAGCAGCGCGGGGGCGGATAATTCACCCCTCCACTTT	CASSAGADNSPLHF
.	TRBD1	TRBJ1-5	TRBV5-1	TGCGCCAGCAGCTTGTCAGGGGGGGGCAATCAGCCCCAGCATTTT	CASSLSGGGNQPQHF
.	.	TRBJ2-4	TRBV15	TGTGCCACCAGCAGAGATGGGGGACTGTATCGAAACATTCAGTACTTC	CATSRDGGLYRNIQYF
few	TRBD2	TRBJ2-4	TRBV12-3/TRBV12-4	TGTGCCAGCAGTTTAAGTGCTAGCGGGGGGGGCGTGAACATTCAGTACTTC	CASSLSASGGGVNIQYF
.	.	TRBJ1-1	TRBV24-1	TGTGCCACCAGTGACTATGGACGGGGTGAAGCTTTCTTT	CATSDYGRGEAFF
few	TRBD1	TRBJ2-3	TRBV15	TGTGCCACCAGCAGAGTTATGGTAGGGGGCGTCAGCACAGATACGCAGTATTTT	CATSRVMVGGVSTDTQYF
few	.	TRBJ1-2	TRBV3-1	TGTGCCAGCAGCCTCGGAGGGAGCTATGGCTACACCTTC	CASSLGGSYGYTF
few	.	TRBJ2-1	TRBV12-3/TRBV12-4	TGTGCCAGCAGCCGTCTAGTGAGCGCGTACAATGAGCAGTTCTTC	CASSRLVSAYNEQFF
few	.	TRBJ1-2	TRBV20-1	TGCAGTGCTCTAACCACGACTAACTATGGCTACACCTTC	CSALTTTNYGYTF
.	TRBD1	TRBJ1-5	TRBV4-1	TGCGCCAGCAGCCAAGTCGGTCCAGGGGGCATTCAGCCCCAGCATTTT	CASSQVGPGGIQPQHF
few	.	TRBJ2-5	TRBV5-1	TGCGCCAGCCCCTTCCAAGAGGAGACCCAGTACTTC	CASPFQEETQYF
few	TRBD2	TRBJ2-3	TRBV29-1	TGCAGCGTCCTAGCGGGAGGGCCAGGTACGCAGTATTTT	CSVLAGGPGTQYF
many	.	TRBJ2-5	TRBV5-5	TGTGCCAGCAGCTGGCTAGGGACCTCAGAAGAGACCCAGTACTTC	CASSWLGTSEETQYF
few	.	TRBJ2-1	TRBV5-6	TGTGCCAGCAGCTTGGGGGCCCGGGGGAAGGACAATGAGCAGTTCTTC	CASSLGARGKDNEQFF
.	.	TRBJ1-6	TRBV6-6	TGTGCCAGCAGTTACTCAGTGGGGCGGGGCAGTTCACCCCTCCACTTT	CASSYSVGRGSSPLHF
few	.	TRBJ1-5	TRBV28	TGTGCCACCACGGGAGGGGCCGGTCAGCCCCAGCATTTT	CATTGGAGQPQHF
few	.	TRBJ2-5	TRBV7-2	TGTGCCAGCAGCTTAGGTGGGGTAGCGGCTGTGGTTCAAGAGACCCAGTACTTC	CASSLGGVAAVVQETQYF
many	TRBD2	TRBJ2-1	TRBV11-2	TGTGCCAGCAGCTTAGGACGGGGGGGTTACAATGAGCAGTTCTTC	CASSLGRGGYNEQFF
few	.	TRBJ2-7	TRBV7-2	TGTGCCAGCAGCTTGGGGGGAGAAGTCTACGAGCAGTACTTC	CASSLGGEVYEQYF
few	TRBD1	TRBJ2-6	TRBV24-1	TGTGCCACCAGTGACCCGACAGGGGTTTCTGGGGCCAACGTCCTGACTTTC	CATSDPTGVSGANVLTF
many	TRBD2	TRBJ2-5	TRBV12-3/TRBV12-4	TGTGCCAGCAGTTTAGAGGTCAGCGGGAGAGTAGAGACCCAGTACTTC	CASSLEVSGRVETQYF
few	TRBD1	TRBJ1-2	TRBV12-3/TRBV12-4	TGTGCCAGCAGTTCCCCACAGGGGACGAACTATGGCTACACCTTC	CASSSPQGTNYGYTF
few	TRBD1	TRBJ2-7	TRBV6-2/TRBV6-3	TGTGCCAGCAGTTTTGGGACAGGGGACTCCTACGAGCAGTACTTC	CASSFGTGDSYEQYF
.	.	TRBJ1-5	TRBV4-1	TGCGCCAGCAGCCAAAGGCCATTCAGGGGAGGGAACAATCAGCCCCAGCATTTT	CASSQRPFRGGNNQPQHF
.	.	TRBJ2-5	TRBV12-3/TRBV12-4	TGTGCCAGCAGTTTTCAGGGGGGAACAGAGACCCAGTACTTC	CASSFQGGTETQYF
few	TRBD2	TRBJ2-1	TRBV19	TGTGCCAGTAGTATTTCCGGGAGGGGATCCTACAATGAGCAGTTCTTC	CASSISGRGSYNEQFF
.	TRBD1	TRBJ1-1	TRBV2	TGTGCCAGCAGTGCGTATGGGACAGTCGAGAACACTGAAGCTTTCTTT	CASSAYGTVENTEAFF
.	TRBD2	TRBJ2-7	TRBV5-6	TGTGCCAGCAGCACTAGCGGGGGAAACGAGCAGTACTTC	CASSTSGGNEQYF
many	.	TRBJ2-3	TRBV5-1	TGCGCCAGCAGCTTTAGGGGGGCGGATACGCAGTATTTT	CASSFRGADTQYF
few	TRBD2	TRBJ2-1	TRBV4-2	TGTGCCACCGGGACTAGCGGGGGTAGCTCCTACAATGAGCAGTTCTTC	CATGTSGGSSYNEQFF
many	.	TRBJ1-2	TRBV27	TGTGCCAGCAGCACCGCTCAGGGTGGCTACACCTTC	CASSTAQGGYTF
many	TRBD1	TRBJ2-3	TRBV12-3/TRBV12-4	TGTGCCAGCACTGGGTCAGGGGGCGCAGATACGCAGTATTTT	CASTGSGGADTQYF
.	.	TRBJ1-2	TRBV20-1	TGCAGTGCTAGAGATCCCCCTAACTATGGCTACACCTTC	CSARDPPNYGYTF
.	.	TRBJ2-1	TRBV9	TGTGCCAGCACTGAATCAGGGAAATCCTACAATGAGCAGTTCTTC	CASTESGKSYNEQFF